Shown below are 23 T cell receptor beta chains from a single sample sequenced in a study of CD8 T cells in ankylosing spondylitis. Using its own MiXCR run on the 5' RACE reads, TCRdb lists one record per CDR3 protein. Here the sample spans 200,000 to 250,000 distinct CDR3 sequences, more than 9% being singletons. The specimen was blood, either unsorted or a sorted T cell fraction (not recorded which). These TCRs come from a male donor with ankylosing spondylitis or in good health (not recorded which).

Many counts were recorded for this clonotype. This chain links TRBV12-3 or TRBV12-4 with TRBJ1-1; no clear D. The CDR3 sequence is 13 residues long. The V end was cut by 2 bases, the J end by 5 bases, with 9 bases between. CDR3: CASSLLQLTEAFF. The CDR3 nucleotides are TGTGCCAGCAGTTTATTGCAGTTAACTGAAGCTTTCTTT.

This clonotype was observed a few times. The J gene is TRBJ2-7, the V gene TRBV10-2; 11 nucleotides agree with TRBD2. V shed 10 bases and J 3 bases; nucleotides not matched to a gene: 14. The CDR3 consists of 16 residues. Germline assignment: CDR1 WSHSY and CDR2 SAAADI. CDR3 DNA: TGCGCCACTTTGAGACTAGCGGGATCGGCGGACTACGAGCAGTACTTC. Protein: CATLRLAGSADYEQYF.

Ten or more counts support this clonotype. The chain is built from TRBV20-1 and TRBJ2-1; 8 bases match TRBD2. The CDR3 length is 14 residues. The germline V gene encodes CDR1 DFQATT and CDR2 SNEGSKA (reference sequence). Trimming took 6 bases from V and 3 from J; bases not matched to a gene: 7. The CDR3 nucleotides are TGCAGTGCCGGAGTAGCGGGACTCTACAATGAGCAGTTCTTC. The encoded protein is CSAGVAGLYNEQFF.

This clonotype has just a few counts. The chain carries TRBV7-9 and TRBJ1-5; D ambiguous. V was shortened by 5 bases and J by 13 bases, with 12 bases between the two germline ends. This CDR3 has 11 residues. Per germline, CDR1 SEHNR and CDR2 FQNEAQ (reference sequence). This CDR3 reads CASSTGPRQHF. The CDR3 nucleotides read TGTGCCAGCAGCACCGGACCTCGTCAGCATTTT.

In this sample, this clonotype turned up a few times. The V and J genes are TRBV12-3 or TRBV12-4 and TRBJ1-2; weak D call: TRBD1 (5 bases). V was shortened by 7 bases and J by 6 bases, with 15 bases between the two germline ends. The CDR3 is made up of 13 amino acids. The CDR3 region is CASTRTGAHGYTF. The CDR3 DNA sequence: TGTGCCAGCACAAGAACAGGAGCACATGGCTACACCTTC.

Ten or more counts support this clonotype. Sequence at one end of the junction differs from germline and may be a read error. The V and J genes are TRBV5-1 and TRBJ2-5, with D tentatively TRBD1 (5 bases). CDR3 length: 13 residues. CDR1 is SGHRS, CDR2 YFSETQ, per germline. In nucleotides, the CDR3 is TGTGCCAGCAGCTTGGGGCAGCAAGAGACCCAGTACTTC. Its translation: CASSLGQQETQYF. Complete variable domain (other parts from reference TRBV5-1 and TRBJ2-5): KAGVTQTPRYLIKTRGQQVTLSCSPISGHRSVSWYQQTPGQGLQFLFEYFSETQRNKGNFPGRFSGRQFSNSRSEMNVSTLELGDSALYLCASSLGQQETQYFGPGTRLLVL.

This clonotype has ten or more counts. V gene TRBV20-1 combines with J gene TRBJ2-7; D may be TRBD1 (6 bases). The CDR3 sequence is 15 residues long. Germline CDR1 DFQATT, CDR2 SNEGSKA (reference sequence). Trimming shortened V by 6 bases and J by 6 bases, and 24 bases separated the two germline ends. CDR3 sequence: CSAYAPQGFSGEQYF. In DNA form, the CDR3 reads TGCAGTGCGTATGCCCCTCAGGGGTTCTCGGGCGAGCAGTACTTC.

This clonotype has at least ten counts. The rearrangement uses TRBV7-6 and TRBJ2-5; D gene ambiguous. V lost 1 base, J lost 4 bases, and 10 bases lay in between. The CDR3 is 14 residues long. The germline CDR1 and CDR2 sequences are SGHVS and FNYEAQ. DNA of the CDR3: TGTGCCAGCAGCTTAGTCAGTTGGGTAGAGACCCAGTACTTC. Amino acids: CASSLVSWVETQYF.

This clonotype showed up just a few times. The CDR3 is CASSGEGGGTEAFF. The CDR3 DNA is TGTGCCAGCAGTGGGGAGGGGGGAGGAACTGAAGCTTTCTTT. The V and J genes are TRBV2 and TRBJ1-1; possible D gene TRBD1, 6 bases. Between the trimmed V and J ends, which lost 4 bases and 5 bases, there was a span of 14 bases. Germline V CDR1 and CDR2: SNHLY, FYNNEI. The CDR3 sequence is 14 residues long.

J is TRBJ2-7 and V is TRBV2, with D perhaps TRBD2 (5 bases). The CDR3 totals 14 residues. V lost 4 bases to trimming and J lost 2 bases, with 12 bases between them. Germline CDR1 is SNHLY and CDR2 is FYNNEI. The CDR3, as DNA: TGTGCCAGCAGTGTTGCCGGGAAACCCTACGAGCAGTACTTC. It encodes CASSVAGKPYEQYF.

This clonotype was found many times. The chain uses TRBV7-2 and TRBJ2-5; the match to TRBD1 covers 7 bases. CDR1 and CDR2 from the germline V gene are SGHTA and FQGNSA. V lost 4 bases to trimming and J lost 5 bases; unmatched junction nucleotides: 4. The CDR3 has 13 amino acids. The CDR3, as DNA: TGTGCCAGCAGCTCCGACAGGGACGAGACCCAGTACTTC. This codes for CASSSDRDETQYF.

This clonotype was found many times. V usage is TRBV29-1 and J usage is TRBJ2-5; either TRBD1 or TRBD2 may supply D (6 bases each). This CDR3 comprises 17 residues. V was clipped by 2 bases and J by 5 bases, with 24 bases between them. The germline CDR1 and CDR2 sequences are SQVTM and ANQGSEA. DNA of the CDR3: TGCAGCGTTGAAATCGGTTTGCTAGCGAGGGGGTCTGAGACCCAGTACTTC. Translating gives CSVEIGLLARGSETQYF.

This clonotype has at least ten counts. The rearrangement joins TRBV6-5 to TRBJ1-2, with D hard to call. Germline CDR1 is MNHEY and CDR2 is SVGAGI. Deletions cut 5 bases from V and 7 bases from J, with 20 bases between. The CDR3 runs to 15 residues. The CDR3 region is CASSHRAALTGGYTF. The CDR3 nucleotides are TGTGCCAGCAGTCACCGGGCAGCCTTGACTGGTGGCTACACCTTC.

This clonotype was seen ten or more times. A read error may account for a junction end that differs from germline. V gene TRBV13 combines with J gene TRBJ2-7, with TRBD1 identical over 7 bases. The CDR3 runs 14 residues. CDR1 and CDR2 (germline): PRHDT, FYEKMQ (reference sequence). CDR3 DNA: TGTGCCAGCAGCTTAAGACAGGGAGAATCGGGCCTTCTCTTC. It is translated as CASSLRQGESGLLF.

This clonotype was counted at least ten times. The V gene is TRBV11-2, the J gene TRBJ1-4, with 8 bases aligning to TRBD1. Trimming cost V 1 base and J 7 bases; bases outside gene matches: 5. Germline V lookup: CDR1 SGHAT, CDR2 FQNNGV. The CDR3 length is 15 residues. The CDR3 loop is CASSLAGTGVEKLFF. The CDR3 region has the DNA TGTGCCAGCAGCTTAGCTGGGACAGGCGTTGAAAAACTGTTTTTT.

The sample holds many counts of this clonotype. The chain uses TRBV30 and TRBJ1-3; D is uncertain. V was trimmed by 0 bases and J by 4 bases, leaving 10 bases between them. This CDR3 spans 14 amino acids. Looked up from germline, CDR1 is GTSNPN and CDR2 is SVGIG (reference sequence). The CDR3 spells CAWSVSSSGNTIYF. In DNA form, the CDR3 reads TGTGCCTGGAGTGTATCCAGCTCAGGAAACACCATATATTTT.

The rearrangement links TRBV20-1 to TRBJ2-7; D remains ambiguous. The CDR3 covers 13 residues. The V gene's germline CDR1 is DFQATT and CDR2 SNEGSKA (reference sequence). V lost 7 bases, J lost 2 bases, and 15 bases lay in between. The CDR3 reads CSVEAPRPYEQYF. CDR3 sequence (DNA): TGCAGTGTTGAAGCCCCACGCCCCTACGAGCAGTACTTC.

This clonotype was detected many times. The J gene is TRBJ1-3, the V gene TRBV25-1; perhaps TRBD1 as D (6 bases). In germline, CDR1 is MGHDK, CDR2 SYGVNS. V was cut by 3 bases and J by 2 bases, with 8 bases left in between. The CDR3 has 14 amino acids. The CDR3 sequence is CASSDRQAGNTIYF. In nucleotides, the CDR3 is TGTGCCAGCAGTGACCGACAGGCTGGAAACACCATATATTTT.

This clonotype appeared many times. The DNA for the CDR3 is TGTGCCAGCAGCCCCGGGACAAGGGCCGCCCGGTTGGAAAAACTGTTTTTT. Protein product: CASSPGTRAARLEKLFF. The rearrangement links TRBV4-2 to TRBJ1-4; D might be TRBD1 (6 bases). V lost 4 bases and J lost 8, with 23 bases in between. CDR3 size: 17 residues. Germline V gives CDR1 LGHNA, CDR2 YNFKEQ.

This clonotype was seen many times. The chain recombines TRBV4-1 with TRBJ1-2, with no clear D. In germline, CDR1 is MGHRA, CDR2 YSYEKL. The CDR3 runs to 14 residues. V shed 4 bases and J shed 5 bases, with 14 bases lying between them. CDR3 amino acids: CASSPWTVSYGYTF. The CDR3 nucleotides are TGCGCCAGCAGCCCCTGGACTGTCTCTTATGGCTACACCTTC.

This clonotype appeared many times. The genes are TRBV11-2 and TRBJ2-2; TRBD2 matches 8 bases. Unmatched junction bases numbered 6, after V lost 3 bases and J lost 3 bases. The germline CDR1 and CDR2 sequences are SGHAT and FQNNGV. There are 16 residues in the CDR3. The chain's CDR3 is CASSFLASGYTGELFF. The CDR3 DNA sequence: TGTGCCAGCAGCTTTCTGGCTAGCGGGTACACCGGGGAGCTGTTTTTT.

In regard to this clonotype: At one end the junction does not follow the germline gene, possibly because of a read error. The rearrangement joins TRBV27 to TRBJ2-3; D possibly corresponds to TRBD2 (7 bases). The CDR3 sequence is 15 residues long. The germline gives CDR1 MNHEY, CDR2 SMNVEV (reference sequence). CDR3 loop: CASIPRTGGTDTRYF. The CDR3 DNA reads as TGTGCCAGCATTCCTCGGACGGGGGGCACAGATACGCGGTATTTT.

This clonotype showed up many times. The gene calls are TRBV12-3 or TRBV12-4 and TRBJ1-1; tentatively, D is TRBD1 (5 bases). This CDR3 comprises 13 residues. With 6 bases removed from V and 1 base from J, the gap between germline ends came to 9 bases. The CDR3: CASSRDGNTEAFF. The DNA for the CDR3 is TGTGCCAGCAGCAGGGACGGGAACACTGAAGCTTTCTTT.